This TCR beta chain appears in the sequencing data of a study of CD4+ T cells in melanoma (dated by TCRdb to between 2021 and 2024). Regarding the research as a whole: Neoantigen-specific CD4+ T cells in human melanoma were what the study investigated. The study at large found these results: The report described a correlation between neoantigen-specific CD4+ T cells and the function of CD8+ T cells, macrophages and B cells. Diverse differentiation states were reported to be shown by neoantigen-specific CD4+ T cells in melanoma.

Including the terminal cysteine and phenylalanine, the CDR3 comprises 14 residues. Kept here is only the CDR3 DNA, which spans 42 bases and is read in frame from base 1. V is clipped by 3 bases and J by 5 bases, and the sequence between their germline boundaries is 13 bases long. Based on the germline V gene (reference sequence), the CDR1 and CDR2 sequences are WNHNN and SYGVQD. Donors were patients with melanoma. Notes on this clone: It has no known antigen specificity. Qualities for individual bases were not recorded, and no much larger clone is one base off.

Library creation used the immunoSEQ multiplex PCR assay. Imported from immuneACCESS, the table was reduced by TCRdb to in-frame sequences with V and J called. These copies leave out some clones; in studies compared against another copy, an unresolved V gene accounts for under half, and the cause of the remainder is not known. The sample profile shows roughly 52,000 clones; more than 60% of them were found once. Approximately 5% of the sample belongs to the ten largest clones. The chain couples TRBV10-1 to TRBJ2-5; tentative D gene TRBD2, with 5 bases matching. The TCR sequence derives from a human donor with melanoma. Sequencing was performed on tumor tissue. The nucleotides are TGCGCCAGCAGTGAAGGAGGCTGGGCGGAGACCCAGTACTTC. It specifies CASSEGGWAETQYF.